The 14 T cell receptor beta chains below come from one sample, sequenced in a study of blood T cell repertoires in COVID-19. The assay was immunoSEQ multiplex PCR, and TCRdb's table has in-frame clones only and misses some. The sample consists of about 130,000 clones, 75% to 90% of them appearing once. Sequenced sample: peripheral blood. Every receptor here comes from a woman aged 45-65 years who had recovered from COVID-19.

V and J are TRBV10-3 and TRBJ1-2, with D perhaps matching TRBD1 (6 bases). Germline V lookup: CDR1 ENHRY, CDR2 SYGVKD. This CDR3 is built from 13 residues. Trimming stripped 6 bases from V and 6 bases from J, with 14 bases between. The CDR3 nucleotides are TGTGCCATCAGGGAAGGGGGAGGGGATGGCTACACCTTC. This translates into CAIREGGGDGYTF.

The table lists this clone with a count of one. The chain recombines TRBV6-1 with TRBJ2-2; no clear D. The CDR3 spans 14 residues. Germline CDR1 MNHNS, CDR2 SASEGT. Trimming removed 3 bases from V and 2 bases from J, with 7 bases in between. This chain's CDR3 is CASSERINTGELFF. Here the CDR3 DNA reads TGTGCCAGCAGTGAGCGGATAAACACCGGGGAGCTGTTTTTT.

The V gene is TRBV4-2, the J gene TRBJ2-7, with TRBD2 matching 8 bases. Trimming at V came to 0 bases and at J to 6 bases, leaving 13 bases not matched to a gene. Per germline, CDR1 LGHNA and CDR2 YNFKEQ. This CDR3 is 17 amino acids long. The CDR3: CASSQEGPGLVTGEQYF. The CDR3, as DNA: TGTGCCAGCAGCCAAGAGGGTCCGGGACTAGTGACGGGCGAGCAGTACTTC.

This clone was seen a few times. Here the CDR3 DNA reads TGTGCCAGCAGCCAAGGGGCAGGGACCGGGGAGCTGTTTTTT. Translation gives CASSQGAGTGELFF. V is TRBV3-1 (or the pseudogene TRBV3-2) and J is TRBJ2-2; possibly TRBD1 for D (5 bases). The CDR3 sequence is 14 residues long. CDR1 and CDR2 from the germline V gene are LGHDT and YNNKEL (reference sequence). Trimming took off 1 base at V and 5 bases at J, with 8 bases between the two ends.

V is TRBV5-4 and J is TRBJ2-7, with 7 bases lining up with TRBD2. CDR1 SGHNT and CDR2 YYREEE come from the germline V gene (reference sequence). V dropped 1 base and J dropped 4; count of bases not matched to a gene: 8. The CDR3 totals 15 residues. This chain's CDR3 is CASSLRASGNYEQYF. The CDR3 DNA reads TGTGCCAGCAGCTTGCGGGCTAGCGGAAATTACGAGCAGTACTTC.

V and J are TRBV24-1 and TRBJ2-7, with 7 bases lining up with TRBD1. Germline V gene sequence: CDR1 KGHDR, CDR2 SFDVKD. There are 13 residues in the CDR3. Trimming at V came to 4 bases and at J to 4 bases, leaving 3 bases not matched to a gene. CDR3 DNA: TGTGCCACCAGTGACACGACAGGGTACGAGCAGTACTTC. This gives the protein CATSDTTGYEQYF.

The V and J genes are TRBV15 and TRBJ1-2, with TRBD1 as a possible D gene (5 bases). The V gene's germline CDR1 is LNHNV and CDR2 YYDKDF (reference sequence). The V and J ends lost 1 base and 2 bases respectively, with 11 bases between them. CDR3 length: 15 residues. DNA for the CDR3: TGTGCCACCAGCAGAGTTGGAGGGGACAACTATGGCTACACCTTC. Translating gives CATSRVGGDNYGYTF.

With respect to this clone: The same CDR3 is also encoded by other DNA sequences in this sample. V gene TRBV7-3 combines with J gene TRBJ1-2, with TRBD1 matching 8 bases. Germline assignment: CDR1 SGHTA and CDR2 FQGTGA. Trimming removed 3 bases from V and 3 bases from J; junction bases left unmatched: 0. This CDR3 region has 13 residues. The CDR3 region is CASSLGQDYGYTF. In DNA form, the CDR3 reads TGTGCCAGCAGCTTGGGACAGGACTATGGCTACACCTTC. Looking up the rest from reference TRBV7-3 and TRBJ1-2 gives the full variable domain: GAGVSQTPSNKVTEKGKYVELRCDPISGHTALYWYRQSLGQGPEFLIYFQGTGAADDSGLPNDRFFAVRPEGSVSTLKIQRTERGDSAVYLCASSLGQDYGYTFGSGTRLTVV.

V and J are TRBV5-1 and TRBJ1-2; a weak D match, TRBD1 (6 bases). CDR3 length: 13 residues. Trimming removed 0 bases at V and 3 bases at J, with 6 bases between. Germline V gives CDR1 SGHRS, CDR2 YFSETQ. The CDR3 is CASSLEGDYGYTF. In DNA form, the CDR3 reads TGCGCCAGCAGCTTGGAGGGGGACTATGGCTACACCTTC.

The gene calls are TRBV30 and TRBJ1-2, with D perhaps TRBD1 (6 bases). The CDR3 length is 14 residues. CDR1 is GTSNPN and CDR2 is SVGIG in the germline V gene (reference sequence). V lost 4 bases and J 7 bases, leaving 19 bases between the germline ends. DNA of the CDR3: TGTGCCTGGACAAGGGTGCAGGGGCCAAGTGGCTACACCTTC. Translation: CAWTRVQGPSGYTF. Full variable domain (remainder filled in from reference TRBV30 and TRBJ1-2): SQTIHQWPATLVQPVGSPLSLECTVEGTSNPNLYWYRQAAGRGLQLLFYSVGIGQISSEVPQNLSASRPQDRQFILSSKKLLLSDSGFYLCAWTRVQGPSGYTFGSGTRLTVV.

The CDR3 protein is CASLDRGRVYTEAFF. DNA of the CDR3: TGTGCCAGCTTGGACAGGGGGCGAGTTTACACTGAAGCTTTCTTT. V and J are TRBV6-5 and TRBJ1-1; 11 nucleotides align to TRBD1. Germline assignment: CDR1 MNHEY and CDR2 SVGAGI. CDR3 length: 15 amino acids. V shed 8 bases and J 3 bases; nucleotides not matched to a gene: 8.

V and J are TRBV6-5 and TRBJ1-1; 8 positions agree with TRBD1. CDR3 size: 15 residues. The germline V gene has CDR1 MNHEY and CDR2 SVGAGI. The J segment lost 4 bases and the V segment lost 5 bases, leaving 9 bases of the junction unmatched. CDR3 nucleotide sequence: TGTGCCAGCAGTCCGGGACAGGCAGGGAGCACTGAAGCTTTCTTT. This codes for CASSPGQAGSTEAFF.

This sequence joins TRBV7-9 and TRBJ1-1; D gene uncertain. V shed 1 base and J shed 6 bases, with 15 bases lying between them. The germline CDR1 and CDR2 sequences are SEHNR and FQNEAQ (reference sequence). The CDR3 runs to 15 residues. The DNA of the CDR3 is TGTGCCAGCAGCTTAGTGGCGGGGTTGAGGGCTGAAGCTTTCTTT. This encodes CASSLVAGLRAEAFF.

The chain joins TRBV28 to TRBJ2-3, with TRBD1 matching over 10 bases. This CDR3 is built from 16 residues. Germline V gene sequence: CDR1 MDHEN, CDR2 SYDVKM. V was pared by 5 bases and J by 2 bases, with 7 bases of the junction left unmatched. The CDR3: CASSMTGTGATDTQYF. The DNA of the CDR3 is TGTGCCAGCAGTATGACCGGGACAGGGGCCACAGATACGCAGTATTTT. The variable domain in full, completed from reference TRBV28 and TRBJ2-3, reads DVKVTQSSRYLVKRTGEKVFLECVQDMDHENMFWYRQDPGLGLRLIYFSYDVKMKEKGDIPEGYSVSREKKERFSLILESASTNQTSMYLCASSMTGTGATDTQYFGPGTRLTVL.